Below, 5 T cell receptor beta chains from the same sample are listed, as sequenced in a study of early T cells in non-severe SARS-CoV-2 infection. MiXCR, applied by TCRdb to the 5' RACE reads, yields one record per CDR3 protein. The profile shows tens of thousands of distinct CDR3 sequences, approximately 16% of them singletons. The sequences come from whole blood, collected at baseline. The origin of the receptors is an adult who was a healthcare worker with PCR-confirmed SARS-CoV-2 infection or an uninfected control (not recorded which).

This clonotype has only a few counts. V and J are TRBV6-2 or TRBV6-3 and TRBJ2-5; D remains ambiguous. V was clipped by 8 bases and J by 0 bases, with 16 bases between them. The CDR3 covers 15 residues. Germline-derived CDR1 and CDR2 are MNHEY and SVGEGT. The CDR3 DNA reads TGTGCCAGCGGGGATTTGGCGGCCCACCAAGAGACCCAGTACTTC. Translating gives CASGDLAAHQETQYF.

This clonotype appeared a few times. The genes are TRBV27 and TRBJ2-2; 11 nucleotides agree with TRBD1. The CDR3 loop spans 16 amino acids. With 8 bases clipped from V and 4 bases from J, the junction kept 9 bases outside the gene matches. Germline-derived CDR1 and CDR2 are MNHEY and SMNVEV (reference sequence). The CDR3 DNA reads as TGTGCCAGCCGAGGACAGGGGGCAGGGAGCACCGGGGAGCTGTTTTTT. Translated: CASRGQGAGSTGELFF.

This clonotype was counted a few times. The V and J genes are TRBV10-2 and TRBJ2-4; D uncertain. V was shortened by 2 bases and J by 2 bases, with 10 bases between the two germline ends. Germline CDR1 reads WSHSY; CDR2 reads SAAADI. The CDR3 is made up of 15 amino acids. The CDR3 sequence: CASSERSGSKNIQYF. In DNA, the CDR3 is TGCGCCAGCAGTGAGCGGTCTGGGTCCAAAAACATTCAGTACTTC.

This clonotype was recorded many times. The CDR3 loop reads CAIGTESYEQYF. In nucleotides, the CDR3 is TGTGCCATCGGGACAGAAAGTTACGAGCAGTACTTC. The rearrangement links TRBV10-3 to TRBJ2-7, with 7 bases lining up with TRBD1. CDR1 is ENHRY, CDR2 SYGVKD, per germline. The CDR3 is 12 amino acids. V lost 8 bases to trimming and J lost 4 bases; unmatched junction nucleotides: 5.

The chain is built from TRBV20-1 and TRBJ2-3, with 8 bases lining up with TRBD2. Germline CDR1 reads DFQATT; CDR2 reads SNEGSKA (reference sequence). The CDR3 has 14 amino acids. The junction had 9 bases not matched to a gene; V was cut back by 4 bases and J by 6 bases. The CDR3 region is CSAIAGQLTDTQYF. For the CDR3, the DNA is TGCAGTGCTATAGCGGGACAACTTACCGATACGCAGTATTTT.